The 14 T cell receptor beta chains below all came from one sample that was sequenced in a study of regulatory T cells in long-lasting Graves disease. Time point: persistent/refractory GD, antithyroid drugs over 5 years with positive TRAb. Extracted RNA from PBMCs served as the source of the TCR library. Building of the TCR beta libraries involved iRepertoire HTBI primers and Arm-PCR of CDR3 regions. Via MiXCR, TCRdb re-called the multiplex PCR reads, giving one row per CDR3 protein. This sample has about 290,000 distinct CDR3 sequences, with approximately 20% found just once. The sample was peripheral blood mononuclear cells (PBMCs), taken when the disease was refractory, from a patient treated with antithyroid drugs. These receptors all stem from a female donor with Graves disease.

The V and J genes are TRBV6-2 or TRBV6-3 and TRBJ2-2; D is ambiguous. Germline CDR1 and CDR2: MNHEY and SVGEGT. This CDR3 spans 12 amino acids. Deletions cut 6 bases from V and 6 bases from J, with 8 bases between. The CDR3 nucleotides are TGTGCCAGCAGGTGGCTATCCGGGGAGCTGTTTTTT. This translates into CASRWLSGELFF.

The table lists this clonotype with many counts. V gene TRBV27 combines with J gene TRBJ2-7; 7 bases are a match to TRBD1. CDR3 length equals 14 residues. V lost 8 bases, J lost 1 base, and 8 bases stayed unmatched. Germline V gene data show CDR1 as MNHEY and CDR2 as SMNVEV (reference sequence). The CDR3, as DNA: TGTGCCAGCCGGGACAGCGGATCGTCCTACGAGCAGTACTTC. It translates to CASRDSGSSYEQYF.

This chain uses TRBV27 with TRBJ1-6, with D unclear. The V end was cut by 4 bases, the J end by 11 bases, with 12 bases between. Germline assignment: CDR1 MNHEY and CDR2 SMNVEV (reference sequence). The CDR3 is 13 residues long. CDR3 region: CASSSTGFPPLHF. The CDR3 coding sequence is TGTGCCAGCAGTTCCACGGGTTTTCCACCCCTCCACTTT.

In its sample, this clonotype was seen many times. The chain recombines TRBV11-2 with TRBJ1-6; D remains ambiguous. Trimming stripped 1 base from V and 10 bases from J, with 14 bases between. CDR1 is SGHAT, CDR2 FQNNGV, per germline. The CDR3 contains 15 residues. CDR3 DNA sequence: TGTGCCAGCAGCTTAGTGGGAGACCTCTCCTCACCCCTCCACTTT. It codes for CASSLVGDLSSPLHF. Filled out from reference TRBV11-2 and TRBJ1-6, the complete variable domain reads EAGVAQSPRYKIIEKRQSVAFWCNPISGHATLYWYQQILGQGPKLLIQFQNNGVVDDSQLPKDRFSAERLKGVDSTLKIQPAKLEDSAVYLCASSLVGDLSSPLHFGNGTRLTVT.

A few counts support this clonotype. This chain uses TRBV20-1 with TRBJ2-7; D is uncertain. Germline CDR1 reads DFQATT; CDR2 reads SNEGSKA (reference sequence). The CDR3 length is 11 residues. V lost 3 bases and J lost 3, with 6 bases in between. The CDR3 is CSASTSYEQYF. CDR3 coding DNA: TGCAGTGCTAGTACAAGCTACGAGCAGTACTTC.

The genes are TRBV4-3 and TRBJ2-2; D may be TRBD2 (6 bases). Germline V CDR1 and CDR2: LGHNA, YSLEER. The CDR3 covers 20 residues. The V end lost 2 bases, the J end lost 1 base, and 23 bases lay between the germline ends. The CDR3 spells CASSQSPPRPLAKNTGELFF. The CDR3 nucleotides read TGCGCCAGCAGCCAATCCCCCCCAAGACCTCTAGCGAAGAACACCGGGGAGCTGTTTTTT.

Ten or more counts support this clonotype. CDR3 amino acids: CSARLAGEETQYF. The CDR3 nucleotides are TGCAGTGCTCGACTAGCGGGAGAAGAGACCCAGTACTTC. V is TRBV20-1 and J is TRBJ2-5, with TRBD2 identical over 12 bases. The CDR3 extends over 13 amino acids. V lost 5 bases to trimming and J lost 3 bases; unmatched junction nucleotides: 1. Looked up from germline, CDR1 is DFQATT and CDR2 is SNEGSKA (reference sequence).

The CDR3 is CASTRLQNTEAFF. The CDR3, as DNA: TGTGCCAGTACCAGGTTACAGAACACTGAAGCTTTCTTT. V and J are TRBV19 and TRBJ1-1; D gene ambiguous. Germline CDR1 and CDR2: LNHDA and SQIVND (reference sequence). CDR3 length: 13 residues. V was shortened by 7 bases and J by 1 base, with 10 bases between the two germline ends.

This clonotype was recorded many times. The chain has TRBV20-1 and TRBJ1-1; D ambiguous. CDR3 size: 14 residues. Trimming took 3 bases from V and 3 from J, leaving 14 bases between them. Germline V gene sequence: CDR1 DFQATT, CDR2 SNEGSKA (reference sequence). CDR3 residues: CSASEHGFDTEAFF. DNA for the CDR3: TGCAGTGCTAGTGAACATGGATTCGACACTGAAGCTTTCTTT.

There are a few counts of this clonotype. One end of the junction is discordant with germline, which a read error may explain. The chain is built from TRBV28 and TRBJ2-7, with 8 bases fitting TRBD2. Germline CDR1 is MDHEN and CDR2 is SYDVKM. This CDR3 is 15 amino acids long. The chain's CDR3 is CASSFSDSGDEERYF. The CDR3 DNA reads TGTGCCAGCAGTTTCTCTGATAGCGGGGATGAGGAGCGGTACTTC.

This clonotype has a handful of counts. This sequence joins TRBV28 and TRBJ2-1, with 12 bases aligning to TRBD1. Germline CDR1 MDHEN, CDR2 SYDVKM. V lost 5 bases, J lost 8 bases, and 7 bases stayed unmatched. The CDR3 is 15 residues long. CDR3 sequence reads: CASSPWGQGADEQFF. The DNA of the CDR3 is TGTGCCAGCAGTCCATGGGGACAGGGGGCGGATGAGCAGTTCTTC.

The chain carries TRBV28 and TRBJ2-1, with 7 bases fitting TRBD2. This CDR3 contains 13 residues. CDR1 is MDHEN, CDR2 SYDVKM, per germline. With 3 bases clipped from V and 5 bases from J, the junction kept 1 base outside the gene matches. For the CDR3, the DNA is TGTGCCAGCAGTTTCGCGGGGGACAATGAGCAGTTCTTC. It encodes CASSFAGDNEQFF.

This clonotype was counted ten times or more. The junction departs from germline at one end; a sequencing error may be responsible. The chain employs TRBV5-1 and TRBJ1-1; D ambiguous. The CDR3 loop spans 14 amino acids. CDR1 and CDR2 from the germline V gene are SGHRS and YFSETQ. This CDR3 reads CASSLADLNTEAFF. CDR3 DNA sequence: TGTGCCAGCAGCTTAGCAGACCTAAACACTGAAGCTTTCTTT.

This clonotype has ten or more counts. The rearrangement joins TRBV30 to TRBJ1-1, with 8 bases fitting TRBD1. Losses at the gene ends were 2 bases for V and 4 bases for J; bases not matched to a gene: 3. Germline lookup yields CDR1 GTSNPN and CDR2 SVGIG (reference sequence). The CDR3 extends over 13 amino acids. In DNA form, the CDR3 reads TGTGCCTGGAGTAGAGGACAGGGCACTGAAGCTTTCTTT. Its translation: CAWSRGQGTEAFF. The entire variable domain, with the rest obtained from reference TRBV30 and TRBJ1-1, is as follows: SQTIHQWPATLVQPVGSPLSLECTVEGTSNPNLYWYRQAAGRGLQLLFYSVGIGQISSEVPQNLSASRPQDRQFILSSKKLLLSDSGFYLCAWSRGQGTEAFFGQGTRLTVV.